This T cell receptor (beta chain) was recorded in a study of shared clonotypes between healthy human individuals. Here immunoSEQ multiplex PCR was the method, and the copy in TCRdb shows in-frame clones only, minus some. The sample yields more than 2 million clones, roughly 96% seen once. Trimming removed 4 bases at V and 4 bases at J, with 12 bases between. The germline CDR1 and CDR2 sequences are SGHNT and YYREEE (reference sequence). The CDR3 is 15 residues long. Remarks on this clone: Within the sample, other DNA sequences also encode this same CDR3.

The sequencing sample was made of naive CD4+ T cells sorted from blood. Subset given: CD45RA+ positively selected. This chain joins TRBV5-4 and TRBJ1-6; D is possibly TRBD1 (6 bases). The clonotype comes from a man younger than 30 in good health. In DNA, the CDR3 is TGTGCCAGCAGCCTAAACAGGGAGTATAATTCACCCCTCCACTTT. It is translated as CASSLNREYNSPLHF.